A single sample gave rise to the 20 T cell receptor beta chains below, sequenced in a study of blood T cell repertoires in COVID-19. The repertoire was sequenced with immunoSEQ multiplex PCR; TCRdb's copy has only in-frame clones and lacks some. The sample yields more than 200,000 clones, 80% to 85% seen once. The sequenced sample consisted of peripheral blood. These receptors came from a woman older than 75 with COVID-19, enrolled during active disease.

V gene TRBV5-6 combines with J gene TRBJ2-7, with D maybe TRBD1 (5 bases). In germline, CDR1 is SGHDT, CDR2 YYEEEE. Trimming left V 2 bases short and J 3 bases short, with 18 bases between. The CDR3 spans 16 residues. This CDR3 is CASSFSTAPLNYEQYV. The CDR3 DNA reads as TGTGCCAGCAGCTTTTCGACAGCCCCCCTCAACTACGAGCAGTACGTC.

The V and J genes are TRBV19 and TRBJ1-5, with 8 bases lining up with TRBD1. J was trimmed by 1 base and V by 5 bases; bases with no gene match: 4. The CDR3 is 15 amino acids. The germline V gene encodes CDR1 LNHDA and CDR2 SQIVND (reference sequence). DNA of the CDR3: TGTGCCAGTAGTGAGACAGGGGTGAGCAATCAGCCCCAGCATTTT. Protein product: CASSETGVSNQPQHF. The whole variable domain, remainder taken from reference TRBV19 and TRBJ1-5, is DGGITQSPKYLFRKEGQNVTLSCEQNLNHDAMYWYRQDPGQGLRLIYYSQIVNDFQKGDIAEGYSVSREKKESFPLTVTSAQKNPTAFYLCASSETGVSNQPQHFGDGTRLSIL.

The chain combines TRBV6-5 with TRBJ1-5; 9 bases map to TRBD1. Germline CDR1 MNHEY, CDR2 SVGAGI. The CDR3 sequence is 15 residues long. Trimming removed 6 bases from V and 7 bases from J; junction bases left unmatched: 10. The CDR3 sequence: CASSPPGQGGQPQHF. CDR3 coding DNA: TGTGCCAGCAGCCCCCCGGGACAGGGCGGGCAGCCCCAGCATTTT.

This chain links TRBV4-1 with TRBJ1-3, with D possibly being TRBD1 (5 bases). Trimming shortened V by 4 bases and J by 2 bases, and 9 bases separated the two germline ends. This CDR3 spans 14 amino acids. Germline CDR1 MGHRA, CDR2 YSYEKL. CDR3: CASSRQGAGNTIYF. The CDR3 DNA follows: TGCGCCAGCAGCCGTCAAGGGGCTGGAAACACCATATATTTT.

The rearrangement joins TRBV7-2 to TRBJ1-5; 8 bases align to TRBD1. This CDR3 region has 14 residues. Germline V gene lookup returns CDR1 SGHTA and CDR2 FQGNSA. Trimming took 5 bases from V and 6 from J; bases not matched to a gene: 6. This CDR3 reads CASSGYRGGQPQHF. The CDR3 DNA is TGTGCCAGCAGCGGTTACAGGGGGGGTCAGCCCCAGCATTTT.

The chain carries TRBV5-4 and TRBJ1-2; D is possibly TRBD1 (6 bases). The CDR3 is 14 amino acids. Trimming stripped 3 bases from V and 3 bases from J, with 12 bases between. CDR1 and CDR2 (germline): SGHNT, YYREEE (reference sequence). CDR3 amino acids: CASSSGQMDYGYTF. The DNA of the CDR3 is TGTGCCAGCAGCTCCGGACAGATGGACTATGGCTACACCTTC.

This chain uses TRBV2 with TRBJ2-5; D is unclear. V was clipped by 1 base and J by 3 bases, with 6 bases between them. The CDR3 consists of 13 residues. Germline values: CDR1 SNHLY, CDR2 FYNNEI. The CDR3 bases are TGTGCCAGCAGTGAAGAACAAAAAGAGACCCAGTACTTC. As protein: CASSEEQKETQYF.

The gene calls are TRBV28 and TRBJ1-2, with 11 bases identical to TRBD1. J gave up 4 bases and V 2 bases, and 3 bases lay outside the gene matches. This CDR3 contains 15 residues. The V gene's germline CDR1 is MDHEN and CDR2 SYDVKM. The CDR3 is CASSLGQGAGYGYTF. CDR3 nucleotide sequence: TGTGCCAGCAGTTTAGGACAGGGGGCAGGCTATGGCTACACCTTC.

This clone appeared once. This chain links TRBV11-3 with TRBJ2-3; 8 bases map to TRBD2. The CDR3 length is 15 residues. Per the germline V gene, CDR1 is SGHNT and CDR2 is YENEEA. V was clipped by 4 bases and J by 5 bases; unmatched bases: 8. In DNA, the CDR3 is TGTGCCAGCAGCTCAGACGGGGGGGCGGGAGATACGCAGTATTTT. Protein sequence: CASSSDGGAGDTQYF.

This sequence joins TRBV5-6 and TRBJ1-1; 8 bases match TRBD1. This CDR3 has 16 amino acids. Germline V gene data show CDR1 as SGHDT and CDR2 as YYEEEE. The V segment lost 4 bases and the J segment 7 bases; nucleotides outside the gene matches: 15. CDR3 sequence (DNA): TGTGCCAGCAGCCAGCGTCCGGGACAGGTACAATTTGAAGCTTTCTTT. As protein: CASSQRPGQVQFEAFF.

This clone was detected a few times. The gene calls are TRBV19 and TRBJ1-3; TRBD1 aligns across 9 bases. V shed 3 bases, J shed 3 bases, and the junction held 3 bases outside the gene matches. The germline V gene has CDR1 LNHDA and CDR2 SQIVND (reference sequence). The CDR3 length is 15 residues. The CDR3 coding sequence is TGTGCCAGTAGTATTCCGGGACAGGGTGGAAACACCATATATTTT. Amino acid sequence: CASSIPGQGGNTIYF.

The genes are TRBV18 and TRBJ1-2; 8 nucleotides line up with TRBD1. This CDR3 spans 15 amino acids. CDR1 KGHSH and CDR2 LQKENI come from the germline V gene. J gave up 5 bases and V 3 bases, and 8 bases lay outside the gene matches. The CDR3 nucleotides read TGTGCCAGCTCACCCTCGGACAGGGAGGGATATGGCTACACCTTC. Translated, it gives CASSPSDREGYGYTF. The whole variable domain, filled in from reference TRBV18 and TRBJ1-2, reads NAGVMQNPRHLVRRRGQEARLRCSPMKGHSHVYWYRQLPEEGLKFMVYLQKENIIDESGMPKERFSAEFPKEGPSILRIQQVVRGDSAAYFCASSPSDREGYGYTFGSGTRLTVV.

J is TRBJ1-2 and V is TRBV30; 7 bases fit TRBD1. J was trimmed by 7 bases and V by 2 bases; bases with no gene match: 10. The CDR3 extends over 14 amino acids. Germline V CDR1 and CDR2: GTSNPN, SVGIG (reference sequence). The DNA for the CDR3 is TGTGCCTGGAGTCCCCACAGGGGAGAAGGTGGCTACACCTTC. This gives the protein CAWSPHRGEGGYTF.

Only one count was recorded for this clone. The chain uses TRBV28 and TRBJ1-4; unclear D gene. The germline CDR1 and CDR2 sequences are MDHEN and SYDVKM. The CDR3 length is 15 residues. Trimming left V 3 bases short and J 7 bases short, with 15 bases between. The CDR3 coding sequence is TGTGCCAGCAGTTTTGATATACGAGGTGGTGAAAAACTGTTTTTT. Translated: CASSFDIRGGEKLFF.

The rearrangement joins TRBV5-1 to TRBJ2-2; TRBD2 is a possible D gene (5 bases). The V end lost 9 bases, the J end lost 1 base, and 16 bases lay between the germline ends. The CDR3 contains 15 residues. Per the germline V gene, CDR1 is SGHRS and CDR2 is YFSETQ. CDR3 residues: CAIRDPGGNTGELFF. CDR3 DNA: TGCGCCATACGGGATCCGGGCGGGAACACCGGGGAGCTGTTTTTT.

This rearrangement joins TRBV29-1 to TRBJ1-2; 11 positions match TRBD1. Germline CDR1 and CDR2: SQVTM and ANQGSEA. The junction had 4 bases not matched to a gene; V was cut back by 7 bases and J by 6 bases. CDR3 size: 12 residues. CDR3 sequence reads: CSGTGGTDGYTF. The CDR3 DNA sequence: TGCAGCGGGACAGGGGGCACGGATGGCTACACCTTC.

This clone appeared a single time. The V gene is TRBV28, the J gene TRBJ1-5, with 7 bases that match TRBD1. J lost 0 bases, V lost 5 bases, and 13 bases had no gene match. Germline-derived CDR1 and CDR2 are MDHEN and SYDVKM. The CDR3 runs to 18 residues. The CDR3: CASSRGGTATYSNQPQHF. CDR3 coding DNA: TGTGCCAGCAGTCGAGGGGGGACAGCTACTTATAGCAATCAGCCCCAGCATTTT.

The gene calls are TRBV24-1 and TRBJ2-7; 7 nucleotides match TRBD2. After removal of 0 bases from V and 0 bases from J, the junction contained 7 bases not matched to a gene. Looked up from germline, CDR1 is KGHDR and CDR2 is SFDVKD. The CDR3 covers 17 residues. The CDR3 is CATSDLPPGLTSYEQYF. CDR3 nucleotides: TGTGCCACCAGTGATTTGCCACCGGGACTAACCTCCTACGAGCAGTACTTC.

The chain combines TRBV19 with TRBJ1-5; 7 bases are shared with TRBD1. The germline V gene encodes CDR1 LNHDA and CDR2 SQIVND (reference sequence). The J segment lost 4 bases and the V segment lost 3 bases, leaving 3 bases of the junction unmatched. The CDR3 totals 14 residues. This CDR3 is CASSMWDRNQPQHF. CDR3 coding DNA: TGTGCCAGTAGTATGTGGGACAGAAATCAGCCCCAGCATTTT.

This clone is a singleton in its sample. CDR3 protein: CASSSTGSSYNSPLHF. In nucleotides, the CDR3 is TGTGCCAGCAGTTCGACAGGGAGCTCCTATAATTCACCCCTCCACTTT. V and J are TRBV27 and TRBJ1-6; 7 bases match TRBD1. The germline V gene encodes CDR1 MNHEY and CDR2 SMNVEV (reference sequence). V dropped 4 bases and J dropped 0; count of bases not matched to a gene: 3. This CDR3 has 16 amino acids.